This T cell receptor beta chain was captured by sequencing in a study of T cells in Graves' hyperthyroidism and ophthalmopathy. TCR beta CDR3 regions were amplified from RNA. RT-PCR in the first round (using the HTBI primer set) targeted the TCR CDR3. TCRdb ran MiXCR on the multiplex PCR reads and lists one entry per CDR3 protein. The table lists around 340,000 distinct CDR3 sequences, approximately 17% of them singletons. In its sample, this clonotype was seen many times. Germline CDR1 and CDR2: SGHAT and FQNNGV. CDR3 length: 14 amino acids. J gave up 6 bases and V 7 bases, and 10 bases lay outside the gene matches.

The clonotype originates from a man aged 25 to 45 with Graves' hyperthyroidism. Sequenced material: blood. V is TRBV11-2 and J is TRBJ1-1, with 8 bases lining up with TRBD1. The CDR3 reads CASTGDRTVAEAFF. CDR3 in DNA: TGTGCCAGCACCGGGGACAGGACGGTAGCTGAAGCTTTCTTT.